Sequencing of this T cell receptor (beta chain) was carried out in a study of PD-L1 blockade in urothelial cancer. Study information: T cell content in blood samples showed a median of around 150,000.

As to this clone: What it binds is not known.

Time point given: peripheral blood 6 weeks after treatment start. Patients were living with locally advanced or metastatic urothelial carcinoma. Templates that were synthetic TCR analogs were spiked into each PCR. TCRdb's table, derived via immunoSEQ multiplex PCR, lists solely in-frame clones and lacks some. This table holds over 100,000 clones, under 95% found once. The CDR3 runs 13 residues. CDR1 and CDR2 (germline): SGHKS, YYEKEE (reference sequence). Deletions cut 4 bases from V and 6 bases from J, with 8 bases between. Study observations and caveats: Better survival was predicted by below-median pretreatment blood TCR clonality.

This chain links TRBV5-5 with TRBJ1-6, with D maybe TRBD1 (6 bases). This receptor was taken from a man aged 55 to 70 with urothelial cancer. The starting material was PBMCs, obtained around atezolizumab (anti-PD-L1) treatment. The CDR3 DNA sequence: TGTGCCAGCAGCCGGGACACTAATTCACCCCTCCACTTT. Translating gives CASSRDTNSPLHF.